A selection of T cell receptor beta chains follows, all from one sample in a study of blood T cell repertoires in COVID-19. Assay used: immunoSEQ multiplex PCR; TCRdb lists only in-frame clones, some missing. The sample carries about 240,000 clones, about 83% recorded once. The specimen sequenced was peripheral blood. These receptors were taken from a man aged 25 to 40 who had recovered from COVID-19. CDR3s include the opening cysteine and the closing phenylalanine or tryptophan. A D gene is named only where the DNA matches it firmly. The size of a clone is reported for some rows only, either as once, few or many, or as a class for expanded clones.

v_gene,abundance,d_gene,j_gene,CDR3nt,CDR3aa
TRBV18,once,TRBD2,TRBJ2-5,TGTGCCAGCTCACCACTGTCGGTAGCGGGGGGCCAAGAGACCCAGTACTTC,CASSPLSVAGGQETQYF
TRBV18,-,TRBD2,TRBJ2-7,TGTGCCAGTCTGGGAGGGGCGTCCTACGAGCAGTACTTC,CASLGGASYEQYF
TRBV6-5,-,-,TRBJ2-4,TGTGCCAGCAGTTACTCGACGGGAGCCAAAAACATTCAGTACTTC,CASSYSTGAKNIQYF
TRBV4-1,-,-,TRBJ2-5,TGCGCCAGCAGCCACGCAACTCAGCGACAAGAGACCCAGTACTTC,CASSHATQRQETQYF
TRBV4-1,-,TRBD2,TRBJ2-2,TGCGCCAGCAGCCAACTTGGACTAGCGGGGGGCAACCCTCGAGACACCGGGGAGCTGTTTTTT,CASSQLGLAGGNPRDTGELFF
TRBV7-3,-,-,TRBJ1-1,TGTGCCAGCAGCCCCCGGCTCGGGGGGCCCATCACTGAAGCTTTCTTT,CASSPRLGGPITEAFF
TRBV10-2,-,-,TRBJ2-7,TGCGCCAGCAGTGAAAGGAGGGGGGGGACCGAGCAGTACTTC,CASSERRGGTEQYF
TRBV28,-,TRBD1,TRBJ1-1,TGTGCCAGCAGGACACAGGGGAGGTCCACTGAAGCTTTCTTT,CASRTQGRSTEAFF
TRBV27,-,TRBD1,TRBJ2-5,TGTGCCAGCAGTCCTACAGGGGGAATTCAAGAGACCCAGTACTTC,CASSPTGGIQETQYF
TRBV9,-,-,TRBJ2-5,TGTGCCAGCAGCCCCATGGGGCCAGAGACCCAGTACTTC,CASSPMGPETQYF
TRBV5-8,-,TRBD1,TRBJ1-5,TGTGCCACCGCACACCGGGACAGGGTGCGTCAGCCCCAGCATTTT,CATAHRDRVRQPQHF
TRBV11-2,-,TRBD2,TRBJ2-4,TGTGCCAGCAGCTTAGAACCCCAGCGGGGGTGGTTCGTTCAGTACTTC,CASSLEPQRGWFVQYF
TRBV2,-,-,TRBJ1-2,TGTGCCAGCAGTGAAATGGTCCCGCGGGGGCGTCGTGGCTACACCTTC,CASSEMVPRGRRGYTF
TRBV24-1,-,-,TRBJ2-1,TGTGCCACCAGTGATCCTCAGGGTCGGTCCTACAATGAGCAGTTCTTC,CATSDPQGRSYNEQFF
TRBV5-4,-,TRBD2,TRBJ2-2,TGTGCCAGCAGCTTGGGACTAGCTTCCGGGGAGCTGTTTTTT,CASSLGLASGELFF
TRBV7-9,-,-,TRBJ1-1,TGTGCCAGCAGCTTAGTTGGCAGGAGGGGAACTGAAGCTTTCTTT,CASSLVGRRGTEAFF
TRBV5-1,-,TRBD2,TRBJ2-5,TGCGCCAGCAGCTCCGCGGGGGGAGAGACCCAGTACTTC,CASSSAGGETQYF
TRBV3-1/TRBV3-2,once,-,TRBJ1-2,TGTGCCAGCAGCCAAGTAGTAAACTATGGCTACACCTTC,CASSQVVNYGYTF
TRBV7-9,-,-,TRBJ1-2,TGTGCCACGAAAGCGGGGAACTATGGCTACACCTTC,CATKAGNYGYTF
TRBV2,-,TRBD1,TRBJ1-2,TGTGCCAGGATGGGATCCAGGACAGGGGGTATCGGTGGCTACACCTTC,CARMGSRTGGIGGYTF
TRBV11-1,-,TRBD2,TRBJ2-3,TGTGCCAGCAGCAACCGCGGGGGAAGCACAGATACGCAGTATTTT,CASSNRGGSTDTQYF
TRBV4-1,few,-,TRBJ1-6,TGCGCCAGCAGCCAGGGAAGGCGGGGAGGATCACCCCTCCACTTT,CASSQGRRGGSPLHF
TRBV5-1,once,TRBD2,TRBJ2-1,TGCGCCAGCAGCTTGCGAGCGGGGGGCCCAAATGAGCAGTTCTTC,CASSLRAGGPNEQFF
TRBV5-1,-,-,TRBJ2-1,TGCGCCAGCTACTACACCTTGACAGCGCGTGAGCAGTTCTTC,CASYYTLTAREQFF
TRBV2,-,TRBD1,TRBJ2-3,TGTGCCAGCAGTTCACAGGGGTCCCTCACAGATACGCAGTATTTT,CASSSQGSLTDTQYF
TRBV19,-,TRBD2,TRBJ2-6,TGTGCCAGTAGTAAAAGGACTAGTCCCTCTGGGGCCAACGTCCTGACTTTC,CASSKRTSPSGANVLTF
TRBV7-6,-,TRBD2,TRBJ2-1,TGTGCCAGCAGCTTAACAGCGGGGGGGCAAACCTACAATGAGCAGTTCTTC,CASSLTAGGQTYNEQFF
TRBV7-3,-,TRBD2,TRBJ2-1,TGTGCCAGCAGCCTAGCGGGGGGGCCAGACAATGAGCAGTTCTTC,CASSLAGGPDNEQFF
TRBV5-1,-,TRBD2,TRBJ2-1,TGCGCCAGCAGCTTGGGTGCGGGGGGCTCCTACAATGAGCAGTTCTTC,CASSLGAGGSYNEQFF
TRBV19,once,TRBD1,TRBJ2-7,TGTGCCAGTAGTATACCGGGACAGGGGTTTTACGAGCAGTACTTC,CASSIPGQGFYEQYF
TRBV18,-,-,TRBJ2-7,TGTGCCAGCTCTGGCACAGTGACCTACGAGCAGTACTTC,CASSGTVTYEQYF
TRBV11-2,-,TRBD2,TRBJ2-3,TGTGCCAGCAGCTTCCGGTTGCCTAGCGGGGGCACAGATACGCAGTATTTT,CASSFRLPSGGTDTQYF
TRBV19,-,TRBD2,TRBJ2-3,TGTGCCAGTAGTCCTAGCGGGGGCCCGGGAGATACGCAGTATTTT,CASSPSGGPGDTQYF
TRBV5-1,-,-,TRBJ1-3,TGCGCCAGCAGCTTGGCCGGACTGAACTTTGGAAACACCATATATTTT,CASSLAGLNFGNTIYF
TRBV6-6,few,TRBD1,TRBJ1-6,TGTGCCAGCAGCGCGGCCCCAGGGGGTAATTCACCCCTCCACTTT,CASSAAPGGNSPLHF
TRBV19,-,TRBD1,TRBJ2-1,TGTGCCAGTAGTTTATCCACAGGGGGAACTTCCTACAATGAGCAGTTCTTC,CASSLSTGGTSYNEQFF
TRBV5-1,-,TRBD1,TRBJ1-1,TGCGCCAGCAGCTTGCAAAGGGGGCGCGTTGGCACTGAAGCTTTCTTT,CASSLQRGRVGTEAFF
TRBV13,-,-,TRBJ1-3,TGTGCCAGCAGCTTAGGCGGAAGCGCCATATATTTT,CASSLGGSAIYF
TRBV5-1,-,-,TRBJ2-5,TGCGCCAGCAGCCCCGACATTCCTCGGGAGACCCAGTACTTC,CASSPDIPRETQYF
TRBV28,-,-,TRBJ2-2,TGTGCCAGCCTCGGACAGCCACTGAGCGGGGAGCTGTTTTTT,CASLGQPLSGELFF
TRBV4-2,-,TRBD2,TRBJ2-3,TGTGCCAGCAGCCAAGATACAAGAGGGGGACTAGCGGGAGCGCAGTATTTT,CASSQDTRGGLAGAQYF
TRBV7-9,-,-,TRBJ2-2,TGTGCCAGCAGCCCGAAACAGGGCTCGAACACCGGGGAGCTGTTTTTT,CASSPKQGSNTGELFF
TRBV10-3,-,-,TRBJ1-1,TGTGCCATCAGTGAACCTAACAGGGTGACTGAAGCTTTCTTT,CAISEPNRVTEAFF
TRBV9,-,-,TRBJ2-1,TGTGCCAGCAGCGCGATGCCCGGGTCGTTGAGCTCCTACAATGAGCAGTTCTTC,CASSAMPGSLSSYNEQFF
TRBV29-1,-,TRBD2,TRBJ2-7,TGCAGCGTTGAAGACGGGGGGGGCTCCTACGAGCAGTACTTC,CSVEDGGGSYEQYF
TRBV5-1,-,TRBD2,TRBJ2-5,TGCGCCAGCAGCTTGTCTACTAGCGGGGACCAAGAGACCCAGTACTTC,CASSLSTSGDQETQYF
TRBV19,-,-,TRBJ1-2,TGTGCCAGTAGTACAAGACGGGAATATGGCTACACCTTC,CASSTRREYGYTF
TRBV5-4,few,TRBD1,TRBJ1-1,TGTGCCAGCAGCTTGGCGGGACAGGGGGCACTTGAAGCTTTCTTT,CASSLAGQGALEAFF
TRBV24-1,-,TRBD1,TRBJ1-3,TGTGCCACCAGTGATTCGGCAGGGGGCACTGGAAACACCATATATTTT,CATSDSAGGTGNTIYF
TRBV18,-,-,TRBJ2-1,TGTGCCAGCTCATCAAGTGCAGGGAATGAGCAGTTCTTC,CASSSSAGNEQFF
TRBV27,once,-,TRBJ1-1,TGTGCCAGCAGTTTCAACCGGGACACTGAAGCTTTCTTT,CASSFNRDTEAFF
TRBV27,-,TRBD1,TRBJ2-3,TGTGCCAGCAGTCCTTGGTACAGGGGGAGCACAGATACGCAGTATTTT,CASSPWYRGSTDTQYF
TRBV5-5,-,TRBD1,TRBJ2-7,TGTGCCAGCAGCTTAACAAGACAGGGCGGTTACGAGCAGTACTTC,CASSLTRQGGYEQYF
TRBV28,-,-,TRBJ1-4,TGTGCCAGCAGTGCCAGGGTGGGGGGGGAAAAACTGTTTTTT,CASSARVGGEKLFF